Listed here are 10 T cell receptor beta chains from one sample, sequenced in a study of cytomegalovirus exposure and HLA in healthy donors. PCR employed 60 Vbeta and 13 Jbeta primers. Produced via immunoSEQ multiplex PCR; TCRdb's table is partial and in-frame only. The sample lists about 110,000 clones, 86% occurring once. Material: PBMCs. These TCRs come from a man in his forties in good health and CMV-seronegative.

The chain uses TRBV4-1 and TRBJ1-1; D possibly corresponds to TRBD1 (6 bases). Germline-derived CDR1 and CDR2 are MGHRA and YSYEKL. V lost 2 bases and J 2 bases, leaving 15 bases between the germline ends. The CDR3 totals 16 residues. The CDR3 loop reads CASSQTSGASNTEAFF. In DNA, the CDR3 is TGCGCCAGCAGCCAAACCTCAGGGGCATCAAACACTGAAGCTTTCTTT.

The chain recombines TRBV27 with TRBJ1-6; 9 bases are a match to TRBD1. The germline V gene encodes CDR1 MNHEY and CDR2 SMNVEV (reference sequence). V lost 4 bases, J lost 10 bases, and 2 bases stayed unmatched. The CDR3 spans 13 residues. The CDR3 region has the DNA TGTGCCAGCAGTTCGGACAGGGGATCACCCCTCCACTTT. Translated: CASSSDRGSPLHF.

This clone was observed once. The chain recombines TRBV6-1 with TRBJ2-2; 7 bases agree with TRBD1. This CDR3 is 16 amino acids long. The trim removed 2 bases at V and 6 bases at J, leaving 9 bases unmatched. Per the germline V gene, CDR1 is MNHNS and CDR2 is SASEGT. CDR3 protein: CASSERAGGLAGELFF. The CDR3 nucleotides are TGTGCCAGCAGTGAAAGGGCAGGGGGATTGGCCGGGGAGCTGTTTTTT.

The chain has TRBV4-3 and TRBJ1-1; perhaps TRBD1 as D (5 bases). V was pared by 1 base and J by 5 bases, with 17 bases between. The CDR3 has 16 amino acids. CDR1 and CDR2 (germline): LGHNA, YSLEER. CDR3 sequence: CASSQGARGGLTEAFF. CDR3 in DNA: TGCGCCAGCAGCCAAGGGGCAAGGGGCGGATTGACTGAAGCTTTCTTT.

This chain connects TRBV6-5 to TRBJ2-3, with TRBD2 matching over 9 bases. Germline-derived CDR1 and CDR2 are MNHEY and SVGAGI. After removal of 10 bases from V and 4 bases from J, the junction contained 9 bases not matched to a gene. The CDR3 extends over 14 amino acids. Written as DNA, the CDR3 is TGTGCCACTCATATAGCGGGGGTGTCAGATACGCAGTATTTT. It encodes CATHIAGVSDTQYF.

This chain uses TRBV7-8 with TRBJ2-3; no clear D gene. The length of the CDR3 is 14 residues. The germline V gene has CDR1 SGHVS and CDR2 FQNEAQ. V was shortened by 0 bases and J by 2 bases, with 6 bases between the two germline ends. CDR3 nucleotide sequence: TGTGCCAGCAGCTTAGCCTCCTCCACAGATACGCAGTATTTT. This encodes CASSLASSTDTQYF. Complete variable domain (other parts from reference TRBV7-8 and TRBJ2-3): GAGVSQSPRYKVAKRGQDVALRCDPISGHVSLFWYQQALGQGPEFLTYFQNEAQLDKSGLPSDRFFAERPEGSVSTLKIQRTQQEDSAVYLCASSLASSTDTQYFGPGTRLTVL.

CDR3 sequence reads: CASSVEPWENQPQHF. In DNA, the CDR3 is TGTGCCAGCAGCGTAGAACCCTGGGAGAATCAGCCCCAGCATTTT. V usage is TRBV9 and J usage is TRBJ1-5; D is unresolved. The CDR3 runs to 15 residues. Trimming left V 0 bases short and J 4 bases short, with 11 bases between. From germline, CDR1 is SGDLS and CDR2 YYNGEE.

The CDR3 loop reads CASSPTGGYEQYF. The CDR3 DNA is TGTGCCAGCAGCCCCACGGGGGGTTACGAGCAGTACTTC. The chain combines TRBV5-6 with TRBJ2-7; 7 nucleotides line up with TRBD2. CDR1 and CDR2 (germline): SGHDT, YYEEEE. The trim removed 4 bases at V and 4 bases at J, leaving 5 bases unmatched. CDR3 length equals 13 residues.

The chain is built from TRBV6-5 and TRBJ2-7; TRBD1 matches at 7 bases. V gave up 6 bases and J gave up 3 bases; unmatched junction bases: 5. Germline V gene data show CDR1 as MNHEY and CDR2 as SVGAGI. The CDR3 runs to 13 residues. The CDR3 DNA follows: TGTGCCAGCAGCTCGGGACAGTACTACGAGCAGTACTTC. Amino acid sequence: CASSSGQYYEQYF.

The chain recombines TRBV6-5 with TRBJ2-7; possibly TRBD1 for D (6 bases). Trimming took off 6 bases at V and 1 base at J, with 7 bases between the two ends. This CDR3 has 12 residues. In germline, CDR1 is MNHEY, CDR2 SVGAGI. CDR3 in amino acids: CASRQGSYEQYF. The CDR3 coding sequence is TGTGCCAGCAGGCAGGGGTCCTACGAGCAGTACTTC.